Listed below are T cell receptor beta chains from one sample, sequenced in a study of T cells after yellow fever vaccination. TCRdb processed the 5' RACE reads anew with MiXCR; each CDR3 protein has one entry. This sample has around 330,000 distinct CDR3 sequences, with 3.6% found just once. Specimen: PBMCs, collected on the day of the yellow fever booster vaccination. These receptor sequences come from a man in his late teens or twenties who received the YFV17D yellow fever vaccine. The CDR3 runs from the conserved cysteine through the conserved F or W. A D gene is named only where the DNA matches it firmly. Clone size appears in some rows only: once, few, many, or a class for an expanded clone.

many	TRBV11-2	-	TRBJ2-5	TGTGCCAGCATTCAAGGGGCTGGGGCCCAGTACTTC	CASIQGAGAQYF
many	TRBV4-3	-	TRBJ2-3	TGCGCCAGCAGCCTACTAGCCCTCACAGATACGCAGTATTTT	CASSLLALTDTQYF
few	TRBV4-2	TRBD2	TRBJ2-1	TGTGCCAGCAGCCTTGTCCTAGCGGGGCCCTACAATGAGCAGTTCTTC	CASSLVLAGPYNEQFF
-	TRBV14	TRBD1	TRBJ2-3	TGTGCCAGCAGCCAAGATCGTACAGGGGCTGGAGATACGCAGTATTTT	CASSQDRTGAGDTQYF
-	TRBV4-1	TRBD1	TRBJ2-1	TGCGCCAGCAGCCACACCGCCGGGACAGGAGAGTTCTTC	CASSHTAGTGEFF
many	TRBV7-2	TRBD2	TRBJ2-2	TGTGCCAGCAGCTTAGGGGGGCGCTGGGAGCGGGGGGGCGTCACCGGGGAGCTGTTTTTT	CASSLGGRWERGGVTGELFF
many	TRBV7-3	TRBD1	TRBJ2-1	TGTGCCAGCAGCTCACCGGGACAGGTTTACAATGAGCAGTTCTTC	CASSSPGQVYNEQFF
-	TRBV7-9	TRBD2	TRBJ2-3	TGTGCCAGCCGGAGGCGGGGGGGGGATTCTAGCACAGATACGCAGTATTTT	CASRRRGGDSSTDTQYF
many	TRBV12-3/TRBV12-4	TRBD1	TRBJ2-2	TGTGCCAGCAGTCCGATACAGGGGACCGGGGAGCTGTTTTTT	CASSPIQGTGELFF
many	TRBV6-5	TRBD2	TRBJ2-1	TGTGCCAGCAGCTCAGTAGCGGGGCGATACAATGAGCAGTTCTTC	CASSSVAGRYNEQFF
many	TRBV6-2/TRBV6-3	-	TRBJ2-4	TGTGCCAGTAGCCCCCGGGCCGGGAGAAACATTCAGTACTTC	CASSPRAGRNIQYF
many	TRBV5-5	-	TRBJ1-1	TGTGCCAGCAGCTTTCCTGATAGGTGGCTGGGGGCTTTCACTGAAGCTTTCTTT	CASSFPDRWLGAFTEAFF
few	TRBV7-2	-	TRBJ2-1	TGTGCCAGCAGCTTGCTTGCCGCGCGGCGGGATGAGCAGTTCTTC	CASSLLAARRDEQFF
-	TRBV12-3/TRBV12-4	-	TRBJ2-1	TGTGCCAGCAGCCCACTAGTAGACACGAACAATGAGCAGTTCTTC	CASSPLVDTNNEQFF
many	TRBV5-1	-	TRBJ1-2	TGCGCCAGCAGCTTGCTTGGGGTACACAGAACAAGTGGCTACACCTTC	CASSLLGVHRTSGYTF
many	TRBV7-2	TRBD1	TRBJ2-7	TGTGCCAGCAGCTTCTACAGGGGGCTCGGCGAGCAGTACTTC	CASSFYRGLGEQYF
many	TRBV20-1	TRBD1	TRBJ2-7	TGCAGTGCTAGTTGGGGACAGACCTACGAGCAGTACTTC	CSASWGQTYEQYF
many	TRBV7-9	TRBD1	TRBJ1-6	TGTGCCAGCAGCTACTTGGGACAGGGGAATTCACCCCTCCACTTT	CASSYLGQGNSPLHF
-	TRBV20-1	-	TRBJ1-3	TGCAGTGCTAGAGCACCCCAGGGCAGCTCTGGAAACACCATATATTTT	CSARAPQGSSGNTIYF
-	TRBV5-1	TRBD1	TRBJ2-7	TGCGCCAGCAGCATAAGGACAGGGGGCTACGAGCAGTACTTC	CASSIRTGGYEQYF
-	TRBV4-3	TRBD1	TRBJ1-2	TGCGCCAGCAGCCAAGAGCTGGACAGGATGAACTATGGCTACACCTTC	CASSQELDRMNYGYTF
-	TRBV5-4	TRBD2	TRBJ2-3	TGTGCCAGCAGCTTTCCTAGCGGGGGGGCGCCCGATACGCAGTATTTT	CASSFPSGGAPDTQYF
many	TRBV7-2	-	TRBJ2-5	TGTGCCAGCAGCTTAGCATCGAGATATGAGACCCAGTACTTC	CASSLASRYETQYF
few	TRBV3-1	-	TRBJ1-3	TGTGCCAGCAGCCAAGATAGCGGGACGTTTGGAAACACCATATATTTT	CASSQDSGTFGNTIYF
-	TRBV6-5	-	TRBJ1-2	TGTGCCAGCAGTTACACGGCAGGTCCCCGCTACACCTTC	CASSYTAGPRYTF
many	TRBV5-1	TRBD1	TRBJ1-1	TGCGCCAGCAGCGTGGGACAGTCGAACACTGAAGCTTTCTTT	CASSVGQSNTEAFF
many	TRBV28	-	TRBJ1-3	TGTGCCAGCAGGACGTCCTCCTCTGGAAACACCATATATTTT	CASRTSSSGNTIYF
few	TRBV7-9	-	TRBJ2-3	TGTGCCAGCAGCTTGGGACGGCCCGCAGATACGCAGTATTTT	CASSLGRPADTQYF
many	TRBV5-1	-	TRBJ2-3	TGCGCCAGCAGCTCCCCCCAGGGCGGAGATACGCAGTATTTT	CASSSPQGGDTQYF
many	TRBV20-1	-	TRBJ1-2	TGCAGTGCTACCTCGGGGGTCGGCTATGGCTACACCTTC	CSATSGVGYGYTF
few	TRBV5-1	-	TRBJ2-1	TGCGCCAGCAGTGGGGGAGCGCCCTCCTACAATGAGCAGTTCTTC	CASSGGAPSYNEQFF